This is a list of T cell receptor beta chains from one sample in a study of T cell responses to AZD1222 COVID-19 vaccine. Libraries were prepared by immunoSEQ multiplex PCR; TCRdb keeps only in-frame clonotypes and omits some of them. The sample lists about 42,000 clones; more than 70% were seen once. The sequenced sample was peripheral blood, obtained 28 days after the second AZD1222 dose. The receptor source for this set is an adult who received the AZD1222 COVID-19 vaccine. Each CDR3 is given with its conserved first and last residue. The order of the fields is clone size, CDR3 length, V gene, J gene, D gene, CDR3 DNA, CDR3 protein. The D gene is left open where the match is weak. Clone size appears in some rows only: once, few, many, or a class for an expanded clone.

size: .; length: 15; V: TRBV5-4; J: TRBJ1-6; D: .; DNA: TGTGCCAGCAGCTTGGGGGGGGCGCAAATTACACCCCTCCACTTT; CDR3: CASSLGGAQITPLHF
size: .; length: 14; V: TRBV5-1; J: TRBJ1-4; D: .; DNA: TGCGCCAGCAGCTTTGAGGAGCAGGGGGAAAAACTGTTTTTT; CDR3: CASSFEEQGEKLFF
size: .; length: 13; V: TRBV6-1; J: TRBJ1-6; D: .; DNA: TGTGCCAGCAGTCCGTACAGCTATTCACCCCTCCACTTT; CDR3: CASSPYSYSPLHF
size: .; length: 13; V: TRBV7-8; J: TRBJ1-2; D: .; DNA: TGTGCCAGCAGACCCTATGGCCCCTATGGCTACACCTTC; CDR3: CASRPYGPYGYTF
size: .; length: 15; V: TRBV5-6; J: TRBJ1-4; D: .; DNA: TGTGCCAGCAGCTTGACGGGTAGGGCTAATGAAAAACTGTTTTTT; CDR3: CASSLTGRANEKLFF
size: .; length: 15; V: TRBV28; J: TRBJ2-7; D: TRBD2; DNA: TGTGCCATTAAAGGGTCTAGCGGCAGCTCCTACGAGCAGTACTTC; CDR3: CAIKGSSGSSYEQYF
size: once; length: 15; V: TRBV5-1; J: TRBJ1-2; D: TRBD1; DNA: TGCGCCAGCAGCCCGTTAACAGGGGCTGGCTATGGCTACACCTTC; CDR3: CASSPLTGAGYGYTF
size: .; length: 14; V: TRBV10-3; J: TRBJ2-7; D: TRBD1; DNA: TGTGCCATCAGCGTGGGACAGGGGCGCAACGAGCAGTACTTC; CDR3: CAISVGQGRNEQYF
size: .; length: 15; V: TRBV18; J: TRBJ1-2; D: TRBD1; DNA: TGTGCCAGCTCACCGAGACAGGGGAACAACTATGGCTACACCTTC; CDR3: CASSPRQGNNYGYTF
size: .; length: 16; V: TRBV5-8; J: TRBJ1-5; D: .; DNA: TGTGCCAGCAGCTTGTATACAGGGCGGAACAATCAGCCCCAGCATTTT; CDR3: CASSLYTGRNNQPQHF
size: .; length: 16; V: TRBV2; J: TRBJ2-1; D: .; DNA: TGTGCCAGCAGCATCCGGGGCAGAGAGACTTACAATGAGCAGTTCTTC; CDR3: CASSIRGRETYNEQFF
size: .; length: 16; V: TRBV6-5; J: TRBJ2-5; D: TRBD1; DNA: TGTGCCAGCAGTTACCTACGGACAGGGCCGGGGGAGACCCAGTACTTC; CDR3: CASSYLRTGPGETQYF
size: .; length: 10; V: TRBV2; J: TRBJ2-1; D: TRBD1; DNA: TGTGCCAGCGAACAGGGGCGGCAGTTCTTC; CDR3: CASEQGRQFF
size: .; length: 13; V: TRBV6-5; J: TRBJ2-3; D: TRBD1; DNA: TGTGCCAGCAGAAGGACAGGTAGAGATACGCAGTATTTT; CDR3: CASRRTGRDTQYF
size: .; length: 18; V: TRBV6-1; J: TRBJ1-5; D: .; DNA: TGTGCCAGCAGTGCTGGGGGCTCCAGGGGCGGGGGCAATCAGCCCCAGCATTTT; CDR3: CASSAGGSRGGGNQPQHF
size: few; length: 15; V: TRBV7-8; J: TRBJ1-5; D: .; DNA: TGTGCCAGCAGCTTAGCGCCCGTGAGGGCAGAGCCCCAGCATTTT; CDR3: CASSLAPVRAEPQHF
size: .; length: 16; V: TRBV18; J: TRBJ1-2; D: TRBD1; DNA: TGTGCCAGCTCACCACGGACAGGGCTCGCTAACTATGGCTACACCTTC; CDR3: CASSPRTGLANYGYTF
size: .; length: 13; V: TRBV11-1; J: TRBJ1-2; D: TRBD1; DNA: TGTGCCAGCAGCTCGGACAGGTCTGGTGGCTACACCTTC; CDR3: CASSSDRSGGYTF
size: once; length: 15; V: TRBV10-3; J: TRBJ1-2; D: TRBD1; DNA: TGTGCCATCAGTGAAAGGAGGGACAGGGGCTATGGCTACACCTTC; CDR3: CAISERRDRGYGYTF
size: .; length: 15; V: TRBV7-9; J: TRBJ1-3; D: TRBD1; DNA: TGTGCCAGCAGTACCGGGACAGAAACTGGAAACACCATATATTTT; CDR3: CASSTGTETGNTIYF
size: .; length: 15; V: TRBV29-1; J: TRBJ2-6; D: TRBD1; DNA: TGCAGCGTGGGGGACAGCTACTCTGGGGCCAACGTCCTGACTTTC; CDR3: CSVGDSYSGANVLTF
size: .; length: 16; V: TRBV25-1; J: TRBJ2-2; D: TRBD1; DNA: TGTGCCAGCAGTGCTTCAGGGGGCACCGGCACCGGGGAGCTGTTTTTT; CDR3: CASSASGGTGTGELFF
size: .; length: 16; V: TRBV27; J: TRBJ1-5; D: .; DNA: TGTGCCAGCAGTTTAAGTGGGGGGAAGGGCAATCAGCCCCAGCATTTT; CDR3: CASSLSGGKGNQPQHF
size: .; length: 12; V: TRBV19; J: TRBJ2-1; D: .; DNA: TGTGCCAGTAGCCCCAAGAGGAATGAGCAGTTCTTC; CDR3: CASSPKRNEQFF
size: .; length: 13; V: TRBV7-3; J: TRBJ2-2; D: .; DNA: TGTGCCAGCAGCTTTTCACTAACCGGGGAGCTGTTTTTT; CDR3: CASSFSLTGELFF
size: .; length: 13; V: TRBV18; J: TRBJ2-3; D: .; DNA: TGTGCCAGCTCACCCCCGAACACAGATACGCAGTATTTT; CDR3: CASSPPNTDTQYF
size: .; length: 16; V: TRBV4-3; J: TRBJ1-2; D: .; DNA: TGCGCCAGCAGCCAAGATTATGGGATCAATAACTATGGCTACACCTTC; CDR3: CASSQDYGINNYGYTF
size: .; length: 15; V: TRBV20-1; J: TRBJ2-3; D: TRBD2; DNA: TGCAGTGCTAGTACAAGCGGGGGGTTCACAGATACGCAGTATTTT; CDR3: CSASTSGGFTDTQYF
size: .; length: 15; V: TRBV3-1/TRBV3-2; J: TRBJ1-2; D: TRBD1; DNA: TGTGCCAGCAGCCTACAGGGGGCCATGAACTATGGCTACACCTTC; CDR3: CASSLQGAMNYGYTF
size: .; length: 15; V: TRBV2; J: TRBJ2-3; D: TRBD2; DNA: TGTGCCAGCACCTTGGGGAGCGGGGGCACAGATACGCAGTATTTT; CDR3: CASTLGSGGTDTQYF
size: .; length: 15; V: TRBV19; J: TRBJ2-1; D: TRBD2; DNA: TGTGCCAGTAGGACCTCTAGCGGGAGGGCGGATGAGCAGTTCTTC; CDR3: CASRTSSGRADEQFF
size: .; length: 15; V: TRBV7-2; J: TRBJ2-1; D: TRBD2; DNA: TGTGCCAGCAGCTTAGCGAGCGGGAGTAGCAATGAGCAGTTCTTC; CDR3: CASSLASGSSNEQFF
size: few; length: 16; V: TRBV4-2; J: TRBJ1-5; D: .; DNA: TGTGCCAGCAGCCAAGGGACAGCTAATAGCAATCAGCCCCAGCATTTT; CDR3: CASSQGTANSNQPQHF
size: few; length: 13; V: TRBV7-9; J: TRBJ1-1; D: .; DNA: TGTGCCAGCAGCGCAGCGGTGAACACTGAAGCTTTCTTT; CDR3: CASSAAVNTEAFF
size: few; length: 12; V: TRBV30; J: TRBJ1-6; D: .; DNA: TGTGCCTGGAGCGGTATAGGTTCACCCCTCCACTTT; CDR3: CAWSGIGSPLHF
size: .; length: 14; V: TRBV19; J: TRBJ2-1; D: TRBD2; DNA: TGTGCCACTCTGACTAGCGACTCCTACAATGAGCAGTTCTTC; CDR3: CATLTSDSYNEQFF
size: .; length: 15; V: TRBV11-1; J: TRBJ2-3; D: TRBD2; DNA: TGTGCCAGCAGCTTCGGACTAGAAGGCACAGATACGCAGTATTTT; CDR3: CASSFGLEGTDTQYF
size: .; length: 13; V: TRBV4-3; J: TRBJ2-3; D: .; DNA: TGCGCCAGCAGCCAAGCCACGTCAGATACGCAGTATTTT; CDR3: CASSQATSDTQYF
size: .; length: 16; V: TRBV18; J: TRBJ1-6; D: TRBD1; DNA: TGTGCCAGCTCACCTCAACCGGGACAGGGACTTTCACCCCTCCACTTT; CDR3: CASSPQPGQGLSPLHF
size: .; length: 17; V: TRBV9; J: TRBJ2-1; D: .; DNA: TGTGCCAGCAGCCCCCATAGTGGGGGGATTACCTACAATGAGCAGTTCTTC; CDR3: CASSPHSGGITYNEQFF